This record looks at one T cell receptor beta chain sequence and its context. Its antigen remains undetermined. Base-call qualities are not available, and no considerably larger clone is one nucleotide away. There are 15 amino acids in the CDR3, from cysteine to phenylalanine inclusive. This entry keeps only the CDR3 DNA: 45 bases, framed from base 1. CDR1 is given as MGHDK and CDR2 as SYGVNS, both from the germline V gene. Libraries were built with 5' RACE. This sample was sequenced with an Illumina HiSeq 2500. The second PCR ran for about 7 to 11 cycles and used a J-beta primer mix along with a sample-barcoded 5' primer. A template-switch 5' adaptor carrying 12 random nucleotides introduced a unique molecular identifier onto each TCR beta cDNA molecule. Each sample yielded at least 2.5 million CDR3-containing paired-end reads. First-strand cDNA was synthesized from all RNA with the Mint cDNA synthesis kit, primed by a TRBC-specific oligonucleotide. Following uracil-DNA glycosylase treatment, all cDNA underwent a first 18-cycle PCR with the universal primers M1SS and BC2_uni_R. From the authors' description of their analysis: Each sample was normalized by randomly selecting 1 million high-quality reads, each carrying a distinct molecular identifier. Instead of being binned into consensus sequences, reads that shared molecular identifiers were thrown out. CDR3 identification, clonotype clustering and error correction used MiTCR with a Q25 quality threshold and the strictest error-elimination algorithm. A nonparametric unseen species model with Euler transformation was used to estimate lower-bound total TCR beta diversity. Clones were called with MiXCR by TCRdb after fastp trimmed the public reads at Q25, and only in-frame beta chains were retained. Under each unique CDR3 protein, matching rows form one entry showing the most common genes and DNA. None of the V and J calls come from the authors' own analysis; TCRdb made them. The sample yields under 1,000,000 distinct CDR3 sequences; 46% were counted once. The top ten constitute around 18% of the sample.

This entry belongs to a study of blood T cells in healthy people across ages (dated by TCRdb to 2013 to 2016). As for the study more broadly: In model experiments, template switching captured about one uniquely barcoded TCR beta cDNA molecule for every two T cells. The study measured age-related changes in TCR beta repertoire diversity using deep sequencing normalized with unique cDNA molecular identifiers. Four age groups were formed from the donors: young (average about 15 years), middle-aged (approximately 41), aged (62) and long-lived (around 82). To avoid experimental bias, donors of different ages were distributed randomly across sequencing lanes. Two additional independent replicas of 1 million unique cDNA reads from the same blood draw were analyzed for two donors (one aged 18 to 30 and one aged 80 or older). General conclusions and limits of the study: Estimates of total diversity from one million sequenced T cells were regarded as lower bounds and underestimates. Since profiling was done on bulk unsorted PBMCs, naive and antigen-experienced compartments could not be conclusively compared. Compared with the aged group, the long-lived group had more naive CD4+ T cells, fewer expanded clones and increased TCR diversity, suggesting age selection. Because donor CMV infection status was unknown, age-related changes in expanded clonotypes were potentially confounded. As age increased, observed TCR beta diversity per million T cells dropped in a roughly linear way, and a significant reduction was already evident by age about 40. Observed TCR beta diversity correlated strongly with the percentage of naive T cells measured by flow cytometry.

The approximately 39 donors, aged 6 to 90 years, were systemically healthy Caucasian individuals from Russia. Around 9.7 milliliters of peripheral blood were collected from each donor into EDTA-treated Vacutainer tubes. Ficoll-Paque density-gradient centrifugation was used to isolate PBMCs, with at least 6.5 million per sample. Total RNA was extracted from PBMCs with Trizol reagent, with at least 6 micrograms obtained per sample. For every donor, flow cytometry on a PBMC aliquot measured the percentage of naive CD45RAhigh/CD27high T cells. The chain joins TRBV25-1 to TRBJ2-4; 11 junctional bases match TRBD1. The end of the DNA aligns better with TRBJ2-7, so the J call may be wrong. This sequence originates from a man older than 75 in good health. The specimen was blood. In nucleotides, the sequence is TGTGCCAGCAGTCACTGGACAGGGGGCGTCTACGAGCAGTACTTC. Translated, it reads CASSHWTGGVYEQYF.